This entry lists 15 T cell receptor beta chains sequenced from one sample in a study of blood T cell repertoires in COVID-19. Produced via immunoSEQ multiplex PCR; TCRdb's table is partial and in-frame only. The repertoire holds some 400,000 clones, with roughly nine tenths as singletons. Sequences were obtained from PBMCs or T cells enriched from blood (not recorded which). Source of these receptors: a woman aged 40-49 years who had been exposed to COVID-19.

The rearrangement links TRBV19 to TRBJ1-1; 9 bases match TRBD1. This CDR3 has 15 amino acids. J gave up 5 bases and V 4 bases, and 8 bases lay outside the gene matches. Germline CDR1 LNHDA, CDR2 SQIVND (reference sequence). For the CDR3, the DNA is TGTGCCAGTAGTACGGACAGGGGCGAAGGTACTGAAGCTTTCTTT. Residues: CASSTDRGEGTEAFF.

The chain combines TRBV7-9 with TRBJ1-1, with D tentatively TRBD1 (5 bases). Germline V CDR1 and CDR2: SEHNR, FQNEAQ (reference sequence). The CDR3 runs 14 residues. Trimming stripped 5 bases from V and 4 bases from J, with 14 bases between. The CDR3 sequence: CASSLGQFGTEAFF. In nucleotides, the CDR3 is TGTGCCAGCAGCCTGGGGCAGTTTGGCACTGAAGCTTTCTTT.

This clone was seen only once. This chain joins TRBV6-4 and TRBJ2-1; 7 bases fit TRBD2. The length of the CDR3 is 19 residues. CDR1 and CDR2 from the germline V gene are MRHNA and SNTAGT. Unmatched junction bases numbered 15, after V lost 0 bases and J lost 4 bases. CDR3 in amino acids: CASSDSIRLADSSYNEQFF. In DNA, the CDR3 is TGTGCCAGCAGTGACTCGATACGTCTAGCGGATTCGTCGTACAATGAGCAGTTCTTC.

This clone is a singleton in its sample. The DNA for the CDR3 is TGTGCCAGCAACGCGGGGTATGGCTACACCTTC. This encodes CASNAGYGYTF. The chain carries TRBV2 and TRBJ1-2; the D is unclear. Trimming stripped 7 bases from V and 5 bases from J, with 8 bases between. The CDR3 spans 11 residues. Per the germline V gene, CDR1 is SNHLY and CDR2 is FYNNEI.

The chain carries TRBV4-1 and TRBJ2-1; D ambiguous. CDR3 length equals 13 residues. V shed 1 base and J shed 9 bases, with 10 bases lying between them. In germline, CDR1 is MGHRA, CDR2 YSYEKL. In DNA form, the CDR3 reads TGCGCCAGCAGCCAAGTTGGAGTTCCTGAGCAGTTCTTC. Residues: CASSQVGVPEQFF.

This clone was seen more than once but under ten times. The chain recombines TRBV10-1 with TRBJ1-1, with no clear D. Trimming left V 3 bases short and J 4 bases short, with 6 bases between. There are 12 residues in the CDR3. The germline V gene encodes CDR1 WNHNN and CDR2 SYGVQD (reference sequence). The CDR3 protein is CASSDSVTEAFF. The CDR3 DNA reads as TGCGCCAGCAGTGATTCGGTCACTGAAGCTTTCTTT.

The J gene is TRBJ1-3, the V gene TRBV9; D is unresolved. The CDR3 covers 14 residues. V was trimmed by 4 bases and J by 0 bases, leaving 8 bases between them. CDR1 SGDLS and CDR2 YYNGEE come from the germline V gene. This CDR3 reads CASSLSISGNTIYF. The CDR3 DNA reads as TGTGCCAGCAGCCTCAGTATCTCTGGAAACACCATATATTTT.

The chain carries TRBV14 and TRBJ1-1, with TRBD1 matching 8 bases. The V gene end was trimmed by 6 bases and the J gene end by 5 bases; junction bases not matched to a gene: 8. CDR3 length: 14 residues. Germline lookup yields CDR1 SGHDN and CDR2 FVKESK. The CDR3 loop is CASRRQGSFTEAFF. In DNA form, the CDR3 reads TGTGCCAGCAGGCGACAGGGGTCCTTTACTGAAGCTTTCTTT.

The chain is built from TRBV6-5 and TRBJ2-1, with TRBD2 matching over 11 bases. J gave up 9 bases and V 5 bases, and 9 bases lay outside the gene matches. This CDR3 spans 15 amino acids. The germline gives CDR1 MNHEY, CDR2 SVGAGI. The CDR3, as DNA: TGTGCCAGCAGTCAACTAGCGGGAGTCAAGAGTGAGCAGTTCTTC. Residues: CASSQLAGVKSEQFF.

This rearrangement joins TRBV3-1 (or the pseudogene TRBV3-2) to TRBJ1-2; D is possibly TRBD1 (6 bases). Trimming took off 4 bases at V and 0 bases at J, with 30 bases between the two ends. This CDR3 comprises 21 residues. Germline CDR1 and CDR2: LGHDT and YNNKEL (reference sequence). In DNA form, the CDR3 reads TGTGCCAGCAGCCCCCTGGGGGGGGCCGACAAAAGGCAGGCAGCTAACTATGGCTACACCTTC. It encodes CASSPLGGADKRQAANYGYTF.

V and J are TRBV7-9 and TRBJ1-1; 8 nucleotides match TRBD1. V was pared by 5 bases and J by 6 bases, with 8 bases of the junction left unmatched. This CDR3 contains 14 residues. Germline V CDR1 and CDR2: SEHNR, FQNEAQ (reference sequence). The CDR3, as DNA: TGTGCCAGCAGCCTCTTAGACAGGGGCCCTGAAGCTTTCTTT. Encoded protein: CASSLLDRGPEAFF.

The chain links TRBV5-4 to TRBJ2-7; 10 bases map to TRBD1. Germline values: CDR1 SGHNT, CDR2 YYREEE (reference sequence). The CDR3 is 15 amino acids. Losses at the gene ends were 3 bases for V and 3 bases for J; bases not matched to a gene: 6. CDR3 DNA sequence: TGTGCCAGCAGCTCGGGGGGACAGGGGATCTACGAGCAGTACTTC. Amino acids: CASSSGGQGIYEQYF.

This chain links TRBV5-4 with TRBJ2-4, with D perhaps TRBD1 (5 bases). The CDR3 has 13 residues. In germline, CDR1 is SGHNT, CDR2 YYREEE (reference sequence). The ends were cut back, 4 bases at V and 6 bases at J, with 11 bases in the middle. CDR3 coding DNA: TGTGCCAGCAGCAACCCAGGGCCAAACATTCAGTACTTC. It yields the protein CASSNPGPNIQYF.

V and J are TRBV6-6 and TRBJ2-3; 9 nucleotides line up with TRBD2. V lost 6 bases to trimming and J lost 1 base; unmatched junction nucleotides: 8. This CDR3 is built from 16 residues. Germline values: CDR1 MNHNY, CDR2 SVGAGI (reference sequence). The CDR3 here is CASSLTRTSGTDTQYF. In DNA, the CDR3 is TGTGCCAGCAGCCTAACTAGGACTAGCGGCACAGATACGCAGTATTTT.

This chain uses TRBV30 with TRBJ1-2; no firm D call. The V and J ends lost 3 bases and 9 bases respectively, with 17 bases between them. The CDR3 spans 13 residues. The V gene's germline CDR1 is GTSNPN and CDR2 SVGIG (reference sequence). The CDR3 nucleotides read TGTGCCTGGAGCCCTACCGGTCCTTCCCGCTACACCTTC. This gives the protein CAWSPTGPSRYTF. Full variable domain (rest looked up from reference TRBV30 and TRBJ1-2): SQTIHQWPATLVQPVGSPLSLECTVEGTSNPNLYWYRQAAGRGLQLLFYSVGIGQISSEVPQNLSASRPQDRQFILSSKKLLLSDSGFYLCAWSPTGPSRYTFGSGTRLTVV.